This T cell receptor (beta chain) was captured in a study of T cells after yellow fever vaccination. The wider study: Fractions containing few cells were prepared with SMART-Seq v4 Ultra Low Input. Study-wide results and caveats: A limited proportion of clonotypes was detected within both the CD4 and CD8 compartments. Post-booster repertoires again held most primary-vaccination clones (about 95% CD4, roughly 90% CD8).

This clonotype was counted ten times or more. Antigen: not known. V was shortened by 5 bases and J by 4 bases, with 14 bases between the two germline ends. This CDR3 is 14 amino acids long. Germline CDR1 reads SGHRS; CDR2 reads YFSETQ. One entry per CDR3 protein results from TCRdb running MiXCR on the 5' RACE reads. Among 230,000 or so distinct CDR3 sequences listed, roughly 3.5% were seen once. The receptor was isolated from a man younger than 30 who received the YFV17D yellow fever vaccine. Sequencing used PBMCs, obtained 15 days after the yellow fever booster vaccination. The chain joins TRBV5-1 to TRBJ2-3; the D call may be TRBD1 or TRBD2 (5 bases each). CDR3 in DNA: TGCGCCAGCAGGATTAGAGGGGATGCAGATACGCAGTATTTT. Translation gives CASRIRGDADTQYF.